This T cell receptor (beta chain) derives from a study of T cell responses to AZD1222 COVID-19 vaccine. Whole-study findings and limits: Just 5 or 6 AZD1222 recipients tested seropositive at baseline. Donors, mostly white British, included more females; clonal diversity was possibly underestimated. Receipt of two AZD1222 doses was followed by a rise in Spike-specific TCR breadth and depth.

TCRdb keeps only in-frame clones here, not all; method: immunoSEQ multiplex PCR. The top ten hold 20% to 30% of the sample, which has 50,000 to 85,000 clones, approximately 85% seen once. A few counts support this clone. What it recognizes is unknown. The germline gives CDR1 MDHEN, CDR2 SYDVKM. The CDR3 is made up of 15 amino acids. The junction had 8 bases not matched to a gene; V was cut back by 6 bases and J by 7 bases. The chain uses TRBV28 and TRBJ1-5, with 11 bases fitting TRBD1. The sample consisted of peripheral blood, taken on day 0 of MenACWY control vaccination. This clonotype originated in an adult in good health. In DNA form, the CDR3 reads TGTGCCAGCAGGAACGGACAGGGGGCATTACAGCCCCAGCATTTT. Translating it yields CASRNGQGALQPQHF. The full variable domain, with the rest looked up from reference TRBV28 and TRBJ1-5, is DVKVTQSSRYLVKRTGEKVFLECVQDMDHENMFWYRQDPGLGLRLIYFSYDVKMKEKGDIPEGYSVSREKKERFSLILESASTNQTSMYLCASRNGQGALQPQHFGDGTRLSIL.